What follows are 2 T cell receptor beta chains derived from one specimen sequenced in a study of cytomegalovirus exposure and HLA in healthy donors. 60 Vbeta and 13 Jbeta primers were used in PCR. This table comes from immunoSEQ multiplex PCR, and its TCRdb copy is limited to in-frame clones, with some not included. The sample holds 200,000 to 250,000 clones, under 80% seen once. The sequencing input was PBMCs. Every receptor here comes from a woman in her thirties in good health and CMV-seronegative.

This chain uses TRBV4-1 with TRBJ2-7, with TRBD1 matching over 10 bases. CDR3 length equals 15 residues. J lost 5 bases, V lost 4 bases, and 8 bases had no gene match. Germline V lookup: CDR1 MGHRA, CDR2 YSYEKL. In DNA form, the CDR3 reads TGCGCCAGCAGCCCCTGGACAGGGGGTCGAAACGAGCAGTACTTC. Protein sequence: CASSPWTGGRNEQYF.

The chain links TRBV6-5 to TRBJ2-7; unclear D gene. Germline CDR1 and CDR2: MNHEY and SVGAGI. V was pared by 2 bases and J by 0 bases, with 8 bases between. The CDR3 length is 14 residues. The CDR3 reads CASSYGQTSYEQYF. CDR3 sequence (DNA): TGTGCCAGCAGTTACGGGCAGACCTCCTACGAGCAGTACTTC.